This T cell receptor (beta chain) was identified during a study of neoadjuvant anti-PD-1 for oral cavity cancer. The study, taken as a whole, reports: Higher pretreatment blood Treg/Th17 ratios correlated with higher pretreatment blood and lower post-treatment tumor TCRbeta clonality.

This clone appeared once. Antigen unknown. Trimming stripped 8 bases from V and 9 bases from J, with 17 bases between. CDR3 length: 12 residues. Germline V gives CDR1 SQVTM, CDR2 ANQGSEA. PBMC libraries mostly used roughly 460 ng of input genomic DNA, with six replicates per sample. Assay: immunoSEQ multiplex PCR; the TCRdb copy retains only in-frame clones and omits some. The data contain roughly 15,000 clones, under 85% of them singletons. Time point described: after neoadjuvant nivolumab, at surgical resection. The sample consisted of PBMCs, taken after nivolumab (anti-PD-1) treatment. This TCR was recovered from a person aged 35-80 years with oral cavity squamous cell carcinoma. The chain carries TRBV29-1 and TRBJ2-1; D possibly uses TRBD1 or TRBD2 (5 bases each). The CDR3 DNA reads as TGCAGCTCAGGGACCAGCGGTGGTGAGCAGTTCTTC. This codes for CSSGTSGGEQFF.